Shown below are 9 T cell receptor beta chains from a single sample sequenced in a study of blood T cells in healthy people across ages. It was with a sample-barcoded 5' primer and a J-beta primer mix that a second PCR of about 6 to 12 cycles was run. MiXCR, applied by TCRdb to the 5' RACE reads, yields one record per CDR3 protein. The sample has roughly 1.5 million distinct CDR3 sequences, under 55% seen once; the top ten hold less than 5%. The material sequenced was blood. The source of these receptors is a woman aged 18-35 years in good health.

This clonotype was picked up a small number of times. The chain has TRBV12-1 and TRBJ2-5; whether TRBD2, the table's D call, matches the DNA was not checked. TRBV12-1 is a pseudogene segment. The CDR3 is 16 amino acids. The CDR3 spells CASSYFTGLIQETQYF. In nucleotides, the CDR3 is TGTGCCAGCAGCTATTTCACGGGACTGATACAAGAGACCCAGTACTTC.

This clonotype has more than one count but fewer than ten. In DNA, the CDR3 is TGCAGTGCTAGAGATGTAACCTCCGGCTATGGCTACACCTTC. Translation: CSARDVTSGYGYTF. The rearrangement uses TRBV20-1 and TRBJ1-2; D unclear. Germline loops: CDR1 DFQATT, CDR2 SNEGSKA (reference sequence). This CDR3 has 14 amino acids. With 0 bases removed from V and 4 bases from J, the gap between germline ends came to 12 bases.

CDR3 bases: TGTACCAGCAGCTTAGCGCGAGAAGATACGCAGTATTTT. Translating it yields CTSSLAREDTQYF. The chain employs TRBV7-2 and TRBJ2-3; D is undetermined. The germline V gene has CDR1 SGHTA and CDR2 FQGNSA. The V end lost 0 bases, the J end lost 5 bases, and 6 bases lay between the germline ends. CDR3 length: 13 residues.

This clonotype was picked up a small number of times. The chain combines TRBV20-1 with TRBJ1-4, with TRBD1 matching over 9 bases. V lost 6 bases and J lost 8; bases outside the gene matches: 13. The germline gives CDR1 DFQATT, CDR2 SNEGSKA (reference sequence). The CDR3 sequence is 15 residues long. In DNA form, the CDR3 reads TGCAGTGCGAGGGCTCCCGGGACAGGGAGGGAAAAACTGTTTTTT. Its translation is CSARAPGTGREKLFF.

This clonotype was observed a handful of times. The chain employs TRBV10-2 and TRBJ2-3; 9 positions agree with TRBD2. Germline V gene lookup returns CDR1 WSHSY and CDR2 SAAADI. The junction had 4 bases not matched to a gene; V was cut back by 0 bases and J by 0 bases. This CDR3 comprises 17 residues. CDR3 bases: TGCGCCAGCAGTGAGTCTGGACTAGCGAGTAGCACAGATACGCAGTATTTT. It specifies CASSESGLASSTDTQYF.

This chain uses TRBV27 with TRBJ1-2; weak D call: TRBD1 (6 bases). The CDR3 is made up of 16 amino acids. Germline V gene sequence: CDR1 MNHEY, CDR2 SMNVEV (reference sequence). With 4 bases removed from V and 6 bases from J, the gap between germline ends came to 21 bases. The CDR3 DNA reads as TGTGCCAGCAGTTCGCCTCGCGGGACACCCGAGAATGGCTACACCTTC. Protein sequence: CASSSPRGTPENGYTF.

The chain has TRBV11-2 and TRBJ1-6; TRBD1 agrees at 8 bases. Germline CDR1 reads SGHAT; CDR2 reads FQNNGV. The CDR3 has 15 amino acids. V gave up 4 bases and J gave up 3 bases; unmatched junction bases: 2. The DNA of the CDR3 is TGTGCCAGCAGCTCAGACAGGGGCTATAATTCACCCCTCCACTTT. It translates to CASSSDRGYNSPLHF.

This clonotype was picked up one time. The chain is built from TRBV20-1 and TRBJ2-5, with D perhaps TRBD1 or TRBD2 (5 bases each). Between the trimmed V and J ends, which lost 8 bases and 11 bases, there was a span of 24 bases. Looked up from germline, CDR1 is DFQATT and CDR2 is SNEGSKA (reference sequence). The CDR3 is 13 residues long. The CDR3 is CSSPGPVVNEQYF. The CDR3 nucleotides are TGCAGTAGCCCGGGACCTGTAGTCAATGAGCAGTACTTC.

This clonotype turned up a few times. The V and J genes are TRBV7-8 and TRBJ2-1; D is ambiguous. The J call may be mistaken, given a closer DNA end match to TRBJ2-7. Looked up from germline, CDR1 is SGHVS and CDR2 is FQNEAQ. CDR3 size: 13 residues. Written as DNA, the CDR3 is TGTGCCAGCAGCCCGCAGACCTACAATGAGCAGTACTTC. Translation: CASSPQTYNEQYF.